The clone carrying this TCR beta chain was observed at least ten times. These data originate in a study of CD8+CD57+ T cells in acquired aplastic anemia. It was genomic DNA that served as the template for profiling TCR beta VDJ and CDR3. MiXCR, run by TCRdb on the reads, gives a single entry per CDR3 protein. Counted here are 150,000 to 200,000 distinct CDR3 sequences, around half occurring once; the ten biggest clones make up more than 1.5%. In patients chosen for sequencing, flow cytometry had shown CD8+CD57+ cell expansion. Blood came from patients not yet given any therapy. The sequence came from a human donor with aplastic anemia. The sequenced sample was sorted CD4+, CD8+, or CD8+CD57+ T cells (not recorded which) from PBMCs.

CDR3 amino acids: CASSQDPPPQETQYF. CDR3 bases: TGTGCCAGCAGCCAAGATCCCCCCCCCCAAGAGACCCAGTACTTC. This chain uses TRBV3-1 with TRBJ2-5; D not certain. Germline loops: CDR1 LGHDT, CDR2 YNNKEL (reference sequence). V lost 0 bases to trimming and J lost 1 base, with 9 bases between them. The CDR3 loop spans 15 amino acids.